A selection of T cell receptor beta chains follows, all from one sample in a study of cytomegalovirus exposure and HLA in healthy donors. The protocol was immunoSEQ multiplex PCR, while the TCRdb copy is restricted to in-frame clones and leaves out a portion. The top ten hold approximately 2% of the sample, which has 150,000 to 200,000 clones, 80% seen once. The sample consisted of PBMCs. Source of these receptors: a woman aged 25 to 39 in good health and CMV-seronegative. The CDR3 runs from the conserved cysteine through the conserved F or W. A D gene is named only where the DNA matches it firmly. Clone size is not always given. Where it is, it says once, few, many or a class for expanded clones.

j_gene	v_gene	abundance	d_gene	CDR3aa	CDR3nt
TRBJ1-2	TRBV2	-	TRBD1	CASSGQGHYGYTF	TGTGCCAGCAGTGGACAGGGCCACTATGGCTACACCTTC
TRBJ2-7	TRBV7-6	-	TRBD1	CASSSGQGGSYEQYF	TGTGCCAGCAGCTCCGGACAGGGTGGTTCCTACGAGCAGTACTTC
TRBJ2-5	TRBV7-9	-	-	CASSLGASLGTQYF	TGTGCCAGCAGCTTAGGAGCTAGCCTGGGGACCCAGTACTTC
TRBJ1-3	TRBV15	-	TRBD1	CATSSPGQGNTIYF	TGTGCCACCAGCAGTCCGGGACAGGGAAACACCATATATTTT
TRBJ2-7	TRBV18	-	-	CASSPPLASPYEQYF	TGTGCCAGCTCACCACCCCTAGCGTCACCCTACGAGCAGTACTTC
TRBJ2-1	TRBV5-1	-	-	CASSLGGAVEQFF	TGCGCCAGCAGCTTGGGTGGGGCGGTTGAGCAGTTCTTC
TRBJ1-5	TRBV7-6	-	-	CASSLEPGFSNQPQHF	TGTGCCAGCAGCTTGGAACCAGGATTTAGCAATCAGCCCCAGCATTTT
TRBJ1-2	TRBV6-5	-	TRBD1	CASSRTGRVSGYTF	TGTGCCAGCAGTAGGACAGGGAGAGTTTCAGGCTACACCTTC
TRBJ1-5	TRBV6-1	-	-	CASSATGIYQPQHF	TGTGCCAGCAGTGCGACAGGAATCTATCAGCCCCAGCATTTT
TRBJ2-1	TRBV29-1	-	TRBD2	CSVERGSSYNEQFF	TGCAGCGTCGAGCGGGGGAGCTCTTACAATGAGCAGTTCTTC
TRBJ2-7	TRBV2	few	TRBD2	CAGRGTSYEQYF	TGTGCCGGGCGGGGGACCTCCTACGAGCAGTACTTC
TRBJ1-2	TRBV7-2	-	-	CASSLQGNYGCTF	TGTGCCAGCAGCTTACAGGGGAACTATGGCTGCACCTTC
TRBJ1-2	TRBV6-1	-	-	CASTSDNYGYTF	TGTGCCAGCACCTCAGATAACTATGGCTACACCTTC
TRBJ2-3	TRBV6-6	few	TRBD2	CASKVAGEGTDTQYF	TGTGCCAGCAAAGTAGCGGGGGAGGGCACAGATACGCAGTATTTT
TRBJ2-2	TRBV7-3	once	-	CASSPGFAGELFF	TGTGCCAGCAGTCCGGGTTTCGCCGGGGAGCTGTTTTTT
TRBJ2-3	TRBV7-2	-	-	CASSLRQGSDTQYF	TGTGCCAGCAGCTTAAGGCAGGGCTCAGATACGCAGTATTTT
TRBJ2-1	TRBV5-1	-	-	CASSRRGPPDEQFF	TGCGCCAGCAGCCGGAGGGGCCCGCCCGATGAGCAGTTCTTC
TRBJ2-1	TRBV7-8	-	-	CASSSGPGNNEQFF	TGTGCCAGCAGCTCAGGGCCAGGGAACAATGAGCAGTTCTTC
TRBJ1-1	TRBV4-1	-	TRBD1	CASSQRHRGPVSAEAFF	TGCGCCAGCAGCCAACGCCACAGGGGGCCTGTATCCGCTGAAGCTTTCTTT
TRBJ2-5	TRBV18	-	-	CASSLMAAETQYF	TGTGCCAGCTCACTGATGGCGGCAGAGACCCAGTACTTC
TRBJ2-7	TRBV27	-	TRBD1	CASSLVGTGNYEQYF	TGTGCCAGCAGTTTAGTGGGGACAGGGAACTACGAGCAGTACTTC
TRBJ2-3	TRBV5-1	-	TRBD1	CASSQDRWWGTDTQYF	TGCGCCAGCAGTCAGGACAGGTGGTGGGGCACAGATACGCAGTATTTT
TRBJ2-5	TRBV5-1	-	TRBD2	CASSLAGGVAETQYF	TGCGCCAGCAGCTTGGCCGGGGGGGTCGCAGAGACCCAGTACTTC
TRBJ1-6	TRBV18	-	-	CASSPSGASYNSPLHF	TGTGCCAGCTCACCTAGCGGCGCCTCCTATAATTCACCCCTCCACTTT
TRBJ2-5	TRBV2	-	-	CASSGGGTQTQYF	TGTGCCAGCAGTGGTGGGGGGACGCAGACCCAGTACTTC
TRBJ1-1	TRBV7-9	-	-	CASSLVGGVTEAFF	TGTGCCAGCAGCTTAGTGGGGGGAGTAACTGAAGCTTTCTTT
TRBJ2-7	TRBV2	-	-	CASSEDRVLSYEQYF	TGTGCCAGCAGTGAAGACAGGGTCCTTTCCTACGAGCAGTACTTC
TRBJ2-4	TRBV19	-	TRBD1	CASSPPPLGTGRENIQYF	TGTGCCAGTAGTCCTCCACCACTCGGGACAGGTCGCGAAAACATTCAGTACTTC
TRBJ2-7	TRBV7-9	few	TRBD1	CASSPPPGDGTGAYEQYF	TGTGCCAGCAGCCCCCCCCCTGGAGACGGGACAGGAGCCTACGAGCAGTACTTC
TRBJ1-1	TRBV25-1	few	TRBD1	CASSGDRANTEAFF	TGTGCCAGCAGTGGGGACAGGGCGAACACTGAAGCTTTCTTT
TRBJ2-7	TRBV6-5	-	-	CASRIRPGLSYEQYF	TGTGCCAGCAGAATCCGCCCGGGACTGTCCTACGAGCAGTACTTC
TRBJ1-2	TRBV5-4	-	-	CASSRDISNYGYTF	TGTGCCAGCAGCCGGGACATTTCTAACTATGGCTACACCTTC
TRBJ2-7	TRBV7-2	-	-	CASSLGGTSYEQYF	TGTGCCAGCAGCTTAGGGGGCACGTCCTACGAGCAGTACTTC
TRBJ2-3	TRBV5-1	-	-	CASSFLLEGGTDTQYF	TGCGCCAGCAGCTTCTTACTAGAGGGAGGCACAGATACGCAGTATTTT
TRBJ2-7	TRBV30	-	-	CAWTQAGYEQYF	TGTGCCTGGACCCAGGCGGGATACGAGCAGTACTTC
TRBJ2-3	TRBV4-3	-	-	CASSQDMAGPLDTQYF	TGCGCCAGCAGCCAAGATATGGCAGGCCCCCTCGATACGCAGTATTTT
TRBJ2-2	TRBV6-4	-	TRBD1	CAARQGARAGELFF	TGTGCCGCCCGGCAGGGGGCGAGGGCCGGGGAGCTGTTTTTT
TRBJ2-7	TRBV5-1	-	TRBD1	CASSGPGQGTYEQYF	TGCGCCAGCAGCGGACCGGGACAGGGGACCTACGAGCAGTACTTC
TRBJ1-5	TRBV7-8	few	-	CASSLVGGGNQPQHF	TGTGCCAGCAGCTTAGTCGGGGGTGGAAATCAGCCCCAGCATTTT
TRBJ1-5	TRBV15	-	-	CATSSPARPQHF	TGTGCCACCAGCAGTCCTGCCAGGCCCCAGCATTTT
TRBJ2-5	TRBV2	-	-	CASRGGAGTQYF	TGTGCCAGCAGGGGAGGTGCGGGGACCCAGTACTTC
TRBJ2-7	TRBV6-5	-	-	CASSYSGGGREQYF	TGTGCCAGCAGTTACTCGGGCGGGGGCCGGGAGCAGTACTTC
TRBJ1-2	TRBV27	-	-	CASSSGATVYGYTF	TGTGCCAGCAGCTCAGGGGCGACAGTCTATGGCTACACCTTC
TRBJ1-1	TRBV2	-	TRBD1	CASRTVGTGGSEAFF	TGTGCCAGCAGAACGGTAGGGACAGGGGGCTCTGAAGCTTTCTTT
TRBJ1-2	TRBV10-3	-	-	CAISDGEVQDF	TGTGCCATCAGTGACGGGGAGGTTCAGGACTTC